The 25 T cell receptor beta chains below were found in one sample sequenced in a study of human T cells and chemical hapten exposure. Via MiXCR, TCRdb re-called the RACE reads, giving one row per CDR3 protein. The sample carries roughly 50,000 distinct CDR3 sequences, more than 8% recorded once. Time point described: pre-sensitization, week 0. Treatment described: therapeutic diphenylcyclopropenone sensitization with weekly scalp DPC. The specimen comprised whole blood, sampled in connection with sensitization to the hapten diphenylcyclopropenone (DPC). These receptor sequences come from a man aged 40-50 years with alopecia areata. Some clones in this sample may be carry-over from other donors' samples.

The table lists this clonotype with a few counts. This rearrangement joins TRBV18 to TRBJ2-7, with D hard to call. The V end lost 1 base, the J end lost 6 bases, and 10 bases lay between the germline ends. Per the germline V gene, CDR1 is KGHSH and CDR2 is LQKENI. CDR3 size: 13 residues. CDR3 DNA: TGTGCCAGCTCACCACTGTCTAACCGCGAGCAGTACTTC. Its protein is CASSPLSNREQYF.

This rearrangement joins TRBV5-1 to TRBJ1-2; tentative D call: TRBD1 (6 bases). The CDR3 has 14 residues. Per the germline V gene, CDR1 is SGHRS and CDR2 is YFSETQ. V was cut by 5 bases and J by 0 bases, with 11 bases left in between. The CDR3 reads CASRTGPSNYGYTF. For the CDR3, the DNA is TGCGCCAGCAGGACAGGCCCTTCTAACTATGGCTACACCTTC.

This clonotype turned up a few times. The chain is built from TRBV5-6 and TRBJ2-3, with TRBD2 matching over 7 bases. The V segment lost 7 bases and the J segment 5 bases; nucleotides outside the gene matches: 10. The CDR3 spans 14 residues. Germline assignment: CDR1 SGHDT and CDR2 YYEEEE. CDR3: CASAPGLAEDTQYF. CDR3 nucleotide sequence: TGTGCCAGCGCCCCAGGGCTAGCGGAAGATACGCAGTATTTT.

This clonotype was counted at least ten times. The chain carries TRBV11-2 and TRBJ1-1; D unclear. Germline V gives CDR1 SGHAT, CDR2 FQNNGV. The CDR3 loop spans 15 amino acids. Trimming removed 3 bases from V and 1 base from J, with 12 bases in between. The CDR3 bases are TGTGCCAGCAGCTTTGTTCTTGCGTCGAACACTGAAGCTTTCTTT. This translates into CASSFVLASNTEAFF.

V and J are TRBV7-2 and TRBJ2-7; tentatively, D is TRBD2 (6 bases). The length of the CDR3 is 15 residues. V dropped 7 bases and J dropped 0 bases, with 16 bases sitting between them. Germline V gene lookup returns CDR1 SGHTA and CDR2 FQGNSA. CDR3 in DNA: TGTGCCAGCAACCTAGGGCGGGGCCTCTCCTACGAGCAGTACTTC. Its protein is CASNLGRGLSYEQYF.

This clonotype showed up many times. CDR3 DNA: TGTGCCAGCAGCTTAGGCGGGGACAGGGGCTACGAGCAGTACTTC. It specifies CASSLGGDRGYEQYF. This chain links TRBV7-2 with TRBJ2-7, with 10 bases aligning to TRBD1. In germline, CDR1 is SGHTA, CDR2 FQGNSA. The CDR3 runs to 15 residues. J was trimmed by 3 bases and V by 1 base; bases with no gene match: 3. Based on the CDR3 plus reference TRBV7-2 and TRBJ2-7, the full variable domain is GAGVSQSPSNKVTEKGKDVELRCDPISGHTALYWYRQSLGQGLEFLIYFQGNSAPDKSGLPSDRFSAERTGGSVSTLTIQRTQQEDSAVYLCASSLGGDRGYEQYFGPGTRLTVT.

This chain connects TRBV12-3 or TRBV12-4 to TRBJ2-7; D might be TRBD1 or TRBD2, each matching 5 bases. Between the trimmed V and J ends, which lost 7 bases and 2 bases, there was a span of 9 bases. The CDR3 is 12 residues long. The CDR3 DNA sequence: TGTGCCAGCAAGCTGGGGGCCTACGAGCAGTACTTC. Translated: CASKLGAYEQYF.

This clonotype came up a few times. This chain uses TRBV12-3 or TRBV12-4 with TRBJ1-1; unclear D gene. The CDR3 length is 13 residues. V lost 0 bases, J lost 1 base, and 3 bases lay in between. The CDR3 reads CASSLAANTEAFF. The CDR3, as DNA: TGTGCCAGCAGTTTAGCAGCGAACACTGAAGCTTTCTTT.

This clonotype was counted between two and nine times. The rearrangement joins TRBV10-3 to TRBJ2-7; D unclear. CDR3 length: 14 amino acids. Per germline, CDR1 ENHRY and CDR2 SYGVKD. The V and J ends lost 3 bases and 3 bases respectively, with 12 bases between them. The CDR3 here is CAISDTDTIYEQYF. The CDR3 region has the DNA TGTGCCATCAGTGATACAGACACCATCTACGAGCAGTACTTC.

In its sample, this clonotype was seen many times. The chain joins TRBV6-2 or TRBV6-3 to TRBJ2-7; D gene unclear. The CDR3 totals 15 residues. V lost 6 bases and J 0 bases, leaving 15 bases between the germline ends. The germline gives CDR1 MNHEY, CDR2 SVGEGT. This CDR3 reads CASRSHGELSYEQYF. CDR3 DNA: TGTGCCAGCAGATCCCACGGTGAACTCTCCTACGAGCAGTACTTC.

CDR3 protein: CASGRGPLAGTEAFF. The DNA for the CDR3 is TGTGCTAGTGGCCGGGGACCGCTTGCGGGCACTGAAGCTTTCTTT. J is TRBJ1-1 and V is TRBV12-5, with D possibly matching TRBD1 (5 bases). The germline V gene has CDR1 LGHNT and CDR2 FRNRAP. The CDR3 runs to 15 residues. Trimming pared 6 bases from V and 4 bases from J, leaving 18 bases between. Full variable domain (missing parts from reference TRBV12-5 and TRBJ1-1): DARVTQTPRHKVTEMGQEVTMRCQPILGHNTVFWYRQTMMQGLELLAYFRNRAPLDDSGMPKDRFSAEMPDATLATLKIQPSEPRDSAVYFCASGRGPLAGTEAFFGQGTRLTVV.

The chain employs TRBV10-2 and TRBJ1-1; D may be TRBD1 (5 bases). CDR1 is WSHSY and CDR2 is SAAADI in the germline V gene. This CDR3 has 13 amino acids. The germline V and J ends were trimmed by 3 bases and 10 bases, with 15 bases remaining between them. The CDR3: CASSEPGTGAAFF. CDR3 nucleotide sequence: TGCGCCAGCAGTGAACCAGGAACTGGGGCAGCTTTCTTT.

This clonotype was seen a handful of times. V and J are TRBV6-5 and TRBJ2-4; D uncertain. There are 13 residues in the CDR3. V was cut by 6 bases and J by 8 bases, with 14 bases left in between. The V gene's germline CDR1 is MNHEY and CDR2 SVGAGI. The DNA of the CDR3 is TGTGCCAGCAGCCCAGACCACCCGCACATTCAGTACTTC. Residues: CASSPDHPHIQYF.

This clonotype was found many times. The chain uses TRBV3-1 and TRBJ2-5; tentative D call: TRBD2 (6 bases). CDR1 and CDR2 from the germline V gene are LGHDT and YNNKEL (reference sequence). With 0 bases removed from V and 0 bases from J, the gap between germline ends came to 14 bases. This CDR3 is built from 17 residues. CDR3 sequence: CASSQDIAERYQETQYF. For the CDR3, the DNA is TGTGCCAGCAGCCAAGATATAGCGGAAAGGTACCAAGAGACCCAGTACTTC.

This clonotype was seen only a few times. The chain combines TRBV28 with TRBJ2-5; D is unresolved. Trimming took off 1 base at V and 3 bases at J, with 15 bases between the two ends. The CDR3 covers 16 residues. The germline V gene encodes CDR1 MDHEN and CDR2 SYDVKM. CDR3 DNA sequence: TGTGCCAGCAGTTTATACGCCGCCACGGACGAAGAGACCCAGTACTTC. This gives the protein CASSLYAATDEETQYF. Full variable domain (outside the CDR3, taken from reference TRBV28 and TRBJ2-5): DVKVTQSSRYLVKRTGEKVFLECVQDMDHENMFWYRQDPGLGLRLIYFSYDVKMKEKGDIPEGYSVSREKKERFSLILESASTNQTSMYLCASSLYAATDEETQYFGPGTRLLVL.

This clonotype was observed a handful of times. The genes are TRBV12-3 or TRBV12-4 and TRBJ2-1; 7 positions match TRBD1. The CDR3 extends over 14 amino acids. With 5 bases clipped from V and 4 bases from J, the junction kept 5 bases outside the gene matches. CDR3 protein: CASSRPGQYNEQFF. Written as DNA, the CDR3 is TGTGCCAGCAGTCGTCCGGGACAGTACAATGAGCAGTTCTTC.

Concerning this clonotype itself: The junction differs from germline at one of its ends, possibly a read error. The chain couples TRBV7-2 to TRBJ2-5; TRBD2 agrees at 9 bases. Germline CDR1 SGHTA, CDR2 FQGNSA. This CDR3 spans 14 amino acids. CDR3 bases: TGTGTCAGCAGCTTATACTTAGCGGGGGACCCAGGGTACTTC. This codes for CVSSLYLAGDPGYF.

This clonotype was picked up many times. The chain has TRBV12-3 or TRBV12-4 and TRBJ2-3; 11 bases line up with TRBD2. This CDR3 spans 16 amino acids. The J segment lost 6 bases and the V segment lost 2 bases, leaving 7 bases of the junction unmatched. This CDR3 is CASSLLPSGRRDTQYF. The CDR3 DNA is TGTGCCAGCAGTTTATTGCCTAGCGGGAGGCGGGATACGCAGTATTTT.

There are many counts of this clonotype. The chain has TRBV12-3 or TRBV12-4 and TRBJ2-1; 8 nucleotides agree with TRBD2. The CDR3 loop spans 18 amino acids. V shed 5 bases, J shed 0 bases, and the junction held 12 bases outside the gene matches. In DNA form, the CDR3 reads TGTGCCAGCAGTCTTGGACTAGCCACTAGGGGCTCCTACAATGAGCAGTTCTTC. This translates into CASSLGLATRGSYNEQFF.

This clonotype occurred many times. The CDR3 reads CAISESGTSGRTSYNEQFF. CDR3 in DNA: TGTGCCATCAGTGAGTCAGGGACTAGCGGGAGGACCTCCTACAATGAGCAGTTCTTC. This chain joins TRBV10-3 and TRBJ2-1, with 15 bases fitting TRBD2. The CDR3 totals 19 residues. With V trimmed by 0 bases and J by 0 bases, 3 bases remained unmatched. Germline V gene sequence: CDR1 ENHRY, CDR2 SYGVKD.

Written as DNA, the CDR3 is TGTGCCAGCAGTGGGGACAGGGGGAGTTATAGCACAGATACGCAGTATTTT. It specifies CASSGDRGSYSTDTQYF. The rearrangement joins TRBV28 to TRBJ2-3; 11 nucleotides match TRBD1. Germline V gene lookup returns CDR1 MDHEN and CDR2 SYDVKM. J gave up 0 bases and V 5 bases, and 7 bases lay outside the gene matches. The CDR3 extends over 17 amino acids. Drawing the rest from reference TRBV28 and TRBJ2-3, the complete variable domain is DVKVTQSSRYLVKRTGEKVFLECVQDMDHENMFWYRQDPGLGLRLIYFSYDVKMKEKGDIPEGYSVSREKKERFSLILESASTNQTSMYLCASSGDRGSYSTDTQYFGPGTRLTVL.

At least ten counts were recorded for this clonotype. The CDR3 loop reads CASTVGGRAQETQYF. The CDR3 region has the DNA TGTGCCAGCACCGTGGGCGGGAGGGCCCAAGAGACCCAGTACTTC. V is TRBV11-2 and J is TRBJ2-5, with 9 bases matching TRBD2. The CDR3 loop spans 15 amino acids. Germline CDR1 and CDR2: SGHAT and FQNNGV. V lost 7 bases and J lost 1; bases outside the gene matches: 7.

This clonotype ranks as medium-sized. J is TRBJ2-1 and V is TRBV4-3; D not certain. The germline CDR1 and CDR2 sequences are LGHNA and YSLEER. This CDR3 comprises 15 residues. With 0 bases removed from V and 8 bases from J, the gap between germline ends came to 14 bases. CDR3 sequence reads: CASSQEAPSYDEQFF. As DNA, the CDR3 is TGCGCCAGCAGCCAAGAAGCCCCGTCCTATGATGAGCAGTTCTTC.

This clonotype has at least ten counts. The rearrangement uses TRBV7-3 and TRBJ2-2, with unresolved D. CDR3 length: 13 residues. Trimming took off 1 base at V and 6 bases at J, with 6 bases between the two ends. Per the germline V gene, CDR1 is SGHTA and CDR2 is FQGTGA. CDR3 amino acids: CASSLNSAGELFF. CDR3 DNA: TGTGCCAGCAGCTTAAATAGTGCCGGGGAGCTGTTTTTT.

The chain uses TRBV7-2 and TRBJ2-1; D is undetermined. CDR3 length: 16 residues. The germline V and J ends were trimmed by 1 base and 0 bases, with 10 bases remaining between them. CDR1 and CDR2 (germline): SGHTA, FQGNSA. The CDR3 nucleotides read TGTGCCAGCAGCTTAGATGGCAGAAGCTCCTACAATGAGCAGTTCTTC. The encoded protein is CASSLDGRSSYNEQFF.